This T cell receptor (beta chain) appears in the sequencing data of a study of CD4 and CD8 cells across lung adenocarcinoma regions. Germline CDR1 MNHEY, CDR2 SVGEGT. Trimming pared 3 bases from V and 7 bases from J, leaving 15 bases between. The CDR3 has 14 amino acids. One entry per CDR3 protein results from TCRdb running MiXCR on the PCR reads. The data show about 10,000 distinct CDR3 sequences, with approximately 48% seen just once and about 18% held by the top ten. The chain links TRBV6-2 or TRBV6-3 to TRBJ2-5; D uncertain. The sequence was obtained from a female donor with lung adenocarcinoma. The CD4 and CD8 labels of this study may be unreliable. Sequencing was carried out using CD4+ T cells from the margin of a lung tumor. DNA for the CDR3: TGTGCCAGCAGTTATAACCGGAATGGCTGGACCCAGTACTTC. Amino acids: CASSYNRNGWTQYF.